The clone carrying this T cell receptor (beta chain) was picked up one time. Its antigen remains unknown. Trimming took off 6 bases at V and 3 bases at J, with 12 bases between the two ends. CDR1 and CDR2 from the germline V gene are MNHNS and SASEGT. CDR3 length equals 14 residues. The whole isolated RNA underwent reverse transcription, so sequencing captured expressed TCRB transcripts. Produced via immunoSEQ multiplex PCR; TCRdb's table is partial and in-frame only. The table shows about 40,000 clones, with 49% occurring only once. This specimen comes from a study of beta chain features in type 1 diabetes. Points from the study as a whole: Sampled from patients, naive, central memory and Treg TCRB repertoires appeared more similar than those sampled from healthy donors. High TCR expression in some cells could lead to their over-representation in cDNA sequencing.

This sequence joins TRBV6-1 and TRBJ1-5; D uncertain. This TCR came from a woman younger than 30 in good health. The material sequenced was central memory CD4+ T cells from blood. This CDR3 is CASSGAANNQPQHF. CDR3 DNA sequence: TGTGCCAGCAGCGGAGCAGCCAACAATCAGCCCCAGCATTTT.